This TCR beta chain was recorded in a study of beta chain features in type 1 diabetes (dated by TCRdb to the late 2010s). In the study overall: Mean age, gender distribution, total cell number and subset yield were not different between patients and healthy donors. Regulatory and stem cell-like memory subsets were obtained from only 8 patients and roughly eight healthy donors, while naive and central memory subsets were obtained from all 30 or so donors. A total of 100 million to 140 million sorted cells were examined across all samples, and the number of cells per subset was strongly correlated with RNA yield. In the study, recently diagnosed type 1 diabetes patients and matched healthy donors were compared on the TCRB repertoires of their sorted circulating CD4+ T cell subsets.

The entire isolated RNA was reverse transcribed using the High Capacity cDNA Reverse Transcription Kit, and thus expressed TCRB transcripts were sequenced. Deep immunoSEQ sequencing was applied to naive, central memory and regulatory T cell samples, giving an average of roughly 3.3 million total reads per sample. Sorted cells were lysed in RLT buffer, and RNA was extracted using DNase-treated RNeasy Micro or Mini kits according to cell number. To prevent cross-contamination, every cell subset was processed on its own, while patient and healthy donor samples were processed together. Using the immunoSEQ multiplex PCR, TCRB sequences were amplified from cDNA into 87-bp fragments spanning the CDR3 region. Sequencing of the amplicons was performed on the Illumina HiSeq platform. The published analysis was carried out like this. PCR bias was computationally corrected using synthetic template baselines, reads within Hamming distance 2 were collapsed, and singletons that could not be merged were discarded. Reads were aligned to IMGT to assign V, D and J genes, CDR3 length, and insertions or deletions at six rearrangement sites. Clonotype counts were normalized to sorted cell number within each subset before computing true diversity and Gini coefficients with the tcR R package. Repertoire sharing was quantified using the overlap coefficient calculated on TCRB nucleotide sequences. As a proxy for the pre-selection repertoire, out-of-frame TCRB sequences from naive cells were analyzed. Imported from immuneACCESS, the table was reduced by TCRdb to in-frame sequences with V and J called. These copies leave out some clones; in studies compared against another copy, an unresolved V gene accounts for under half, and the cause of the remainder is not known. V, J and clone size were drawn from that table, and D and trimming were deduced from the DNA. The sample contains about 160,000 clones, more than 60% of them found a single time. The leading ten clones occupy around 0.08% of the sample.

What the study reported, not specific to this receptor: PCR may preferentially amplify shorter templates, but because patient and control samples were amplified and corrected together, any resulting skew would affect both groups equally. Because cDNA rather than genomic DNA was sequenced, highly expressing activated cells could have been over-represented, although no difference in activation and CD3 levels was found between groups. Because the HLA sub-analyses included only small numbers of individuals, any influence of HLA type on TCRB rearrangement was left unresolved. Naive, central memory and regulatory TCRB repertoires appeared to be more alike among patients than among healthy donors. Type 1 diabetes patients showed a moderate but significant shortening of TCRB CDR3 length in all four CD4+ subsets. At VDJ recombination sites, patients with type 1 diabetes made fewer insertions and deleted more nucleotides, a pattern implying thymic rearrangement abnormalities.

Looking up the germline V gene yields CDR1 MGHRA and CDR2 YSYEKL. Trimming at the junction amounts to 0 bases on V and 2 bases on J, and the germline ends lie 15 bases apart. The CDR3 runs 17 residues from the cysteine to the phenylalanine. Solely the CDR3 DNA is kept, with 51 bases framed from the first base. Note on this clone: Its antigen is currently not known. One base away there is no much larger clone; base qualities are not given.

Each donor gave one peripheral blood draw, averaging roughly 120 mL, which was collected into heparinised tubes. Naive, central memory, regulatory and stem cell-like memory CD4+ T cells were sorted on a BD FACSAria II using a panel including CD45RO, CCR7, CD25, CD127, CD95 and CD27. All sorted populations exceeded 95% purity. PBMCs were separated immediately by Lymphoprep density gradient centrifugation and were stained directly, without being cultured. Samples were stained and sorted in pairs, with one healthy donor and one patient per experiment, so that batch effects were minimized. The chain is encoded by TRBV4-1 joined to TRBJ2-3; TRBD2 is a possible D gene, resting on 6 matching bases. This clonotype originated in a man younger than 45 with type 1 diabetes. The sample consisted of naive CD4+ T cells from blood. This specimen's cell subset or site label, interpreted: true naive CD4+ T cells. Here the CDR3 is given as CASSQDMAGGYTDTQYF. In nucleotides, the sequence is TGCGCCAGCAGCCAAGATATGGCCGGGGGTTACACAGATACGCAGTATTTT.